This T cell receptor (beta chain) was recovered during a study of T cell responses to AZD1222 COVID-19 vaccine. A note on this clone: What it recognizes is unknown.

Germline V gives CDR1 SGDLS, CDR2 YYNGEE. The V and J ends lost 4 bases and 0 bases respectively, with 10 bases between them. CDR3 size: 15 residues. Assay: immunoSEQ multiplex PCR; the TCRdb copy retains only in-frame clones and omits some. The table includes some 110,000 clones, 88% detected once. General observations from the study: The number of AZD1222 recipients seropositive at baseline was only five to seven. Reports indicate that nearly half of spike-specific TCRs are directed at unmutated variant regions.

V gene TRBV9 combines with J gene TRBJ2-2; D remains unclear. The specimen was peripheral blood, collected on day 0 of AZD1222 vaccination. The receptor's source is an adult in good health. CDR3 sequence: CASSRLGANTGELFF. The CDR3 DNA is TGTGCCAGCAGCCGCCTAGGCGCGAACACCGGGGAGCTGTTTTTT.